This T cell receptor beta chain is drawn from a study of T cell responses to AZD1222 COVID-19 vaccine. Assay used: immunoSEQ multiplex PCR; TCRdb lists only in-frame clones, some missing. This table holds 130,000 to 150,000 clones, 75% to 90% found once. Germline V gene sequence: CDR1 SGHVS, CDR2 FNYEAQ. V was cut by 5 bases and J by 2 bases, with 15 bases left in between. The CDR3 is made up of 15 amino acids. This material consisted of peripheral blood, taken on day 0 of MenACWY control vaccination. The chain carries TRBV7-6 and TRBJ1-1; a weak D match, TRBD1 (5 bases). The sequence was collected from an adult in good health. The DNA of the CDR3 is TGTGCCAGCAGCCGAGAGGCAGGGATTAACACTGAAGCTTTCTTT. Translating it yields CASSREAGINTEAFF.